The rows below give T cell receptor beta chains drawn from one sample of a study of Graves' ophthalmopathy and Graves' hyperthyroidism. TCRdb re-analysed the multiplex PCR reads in MiXCR, keeping a single row per CDR3 protein. In the table there are 600,000 to 950,000 distinct CDR3 sequences, 40% of which are singletons. The sequenced sample consisted of peripheral blood. All receptors come from an adult man with Graves' ophthalmopathy. Each CDR3 is given with its conserved first and last residue. The D gene is left open where the match is weak. The size of a clone is reported for some rows only, either as once, few or many, or as a class for expanded clones.

V	length	D	J	size	DNA	CDR3
TRBV25-1	14	TRBD2	TRBJ2-2	few	TGTGCCAGCAGTGCCGCGGGAGGCACCGGGGAGCTGTTTTTT	CASSAAGGTGELFF
TRBV6-5	14	NA	TRBJ1-6	NA	TGTGCCAGCAGTTACTCAGCCAGTGATTCACCCCTCCACTTT	CASSYSASDSPLHF
TRBV29-1	14	NA	TRBJ2-7	many	TGCAGCGTTGAAGATCAAGGCAGAGGCTACGAGCAGTACTTC	CSVEDQGRGYEQYF
TRBV29-1	14	NA	TRBJ2-2	NA	TGCAGCGTAGGTGGGGCAGAAAACACCGGGGAGCTGTTTTTT	CSVGGAENTGELFF
TRBV6-6	16	TRBD2	TRBJ2-7	NA	TGTGCCAGCAGCCAGGGGACTAGCGGACATCCCTACGAGCAGTACTTC	CASSQGTSGHPYEQYF
TRBV10-3	15	TRBD1	TRBJ1-2	many	TGTGCCAGCAGTGCACCCGGGACAGCGAACTATGGCTACACCTTC	CASSAPGTANYGYTF
TRBV7-9	14	TRBD1	TRBJ1-4	few	TGTGCCAGCAGTCGGGGACAGCCTAATGAAAAACTGTTTTTT	CASSRGQPNEKLFF
TRBV11-1	15	NA	TRBJ2-2	NA	TGTGCCAGCAGCACAGACGGACTCCTCACCGGGGAGCTGCTTTTT	CASSTDGLLTGELLF
TRBV9	15	NA	TRBJ1-6	NA	TGCGCCAGCAGCCAAGGGCCGTCCTATAATTCACCCCTCCACTTT	CASSQGPSYNSPLHF
TRBV9	15	NA	TRBJ1-6	NA	TGCGCCAGCAGCCGGCTACACAGTTATAATTCACCCCTCCACTTT	CASSRLHSYNSPLHF
TRBV24-1	19	NA	TRBJ2-6	few	TGTGCCACCAGTGGCAAAGAGCCAGGGATTCGCTCTGGGGCCAACGTCCTGACTTTC	CATSGKEPGIRSGANVLTF
TRBV25-1	13	NA	TRBJ1-2	NA	TGTGCCAGCAGTGTCACTGGGGCTGATGGCTACACCTTC	CASSVTGADGYTF
TRBV11-2	17	NA	TRBJ1-1	NA	TGTGCCAGCAGCCATCGCGGAGGGGGGCGGCTGAACACTGAAGCTTTCTTT	CASSHRGGGRLNTEAFF
TRBV25-1	16	NA	TRBJ1-1	NA	TGTGCCAGCAGTGACCCGACTAGCGGGAGGGACACTGAAGCTTTCTTT	CASSDPTSGRDTEAFF
TRBV7-9	14	NA	TRBJ2-7	few	TGTGCCAGCAGCATACACGTGAGCTCCTACGAGCAGTACTTC	CASSIHVSSYEQYF
TRBV7-9	17	TRBD1	TRBJ1-6	NA	TGTGCCAGCAGCTTAATAGCCGGGACAGGGCCCAATTCACCCCTCCACTTT	CASSLIAGTGPNSPLHF
TRBV19	14	TRBD1	TRBJ2-7	few	TGTGCCAGTAGTGCCGGGACAGGGCCCTACGAGCAGTACTTC	CASSAGTGPYEQYF
TRBV7-9	15	NA	TRBJ1-6	NA	TGTGCCAGCAGCCCTCCGGGACGGGCGAATTCACCCCTCCACTTT	CASSPPGRANSPLHF